These 32 T cell receptor beta chains were all obtained from the same sample, sequenced in a study of cytomegalovirus exposure and HLA in healthy donors. A multiplex PCR was run with 60 Vbeta primers and 13 Jbeta primers. Libraries were prepared by immunoSEQ multiplex PCR; TCRdb keeps only in-frame clonotypes and omits some of them. The table counts 35,000 to 50,000 clones; about 3% lies in the top ten. Sequences were obtained from PBMCs. These receptors all stem from a woman in her thirties in good health and CMV-seropositive.

The rearrangement joins TRBV30 to TRBJ2-7; the match to TRBD1 covers 7 bases. This CDR3 is built from 14 residues. With V trimmed by 2 bases and J by 6 bases, 10 bases remained unmatched. CDR1 GTSNPN and CDR2 SVGIG come from the germline V gene (reference sequence). The CDR3 DNA reads TGTGCCTGGAGTTTGGCAGGGGGATGGGGCGAGCAGTACTTC. This gives the protein CAWSLAGGWGEQYF.

The chain uses TRBV30 and TRBJ1-6; D is unresolved. The CDR3 has 13 residues. Trimming cost V 0 bases and J 8 bases, with 8 bases left between them. Germline V lookup: CDR1 GTSNPN, CDR2 SVGIG (reference sequence). CDR3 sequence reads: CAWSVAFDSPLHF. In nucleotides, the CDR3 is TGTGCCTGGAGTGTGGCATTCGATTCACCCCTCCACTTT.

The rearrangement uses TRBV2 and TRBJ2-7; 11 nucleotides align to TRBD1. Per the germline V gene, CDR1 is SNHLY and CDR2 is FYNNEI. V lost 6 bases, J lost 2 bases, and 9 bases stayed unmatched. This CDR3 comprises 16 residues. This CDR3 reads CASSEPPGQGAYEQYF. DNA for the CDR3: TGTGCCAGCAGCGAACCTCCGGGACAGGGGGCCTACGAGCAGTACTTC.

The rearrangement uses TRBV28 and TRBJ1-1; tentatively, D is TRBD1 (5 bases). The V end lost 5 bases, the J end lost 2 bases, and 24 bases lay between the germline ends. Per germline, CDR1 MDHEN and CDR2 SYDVKM. The CDR3 is 18 amino acids. The CDR3 bases are TGTGCCAGCAGTCCATTGATAGGGGCACAGACCCTAAACACTGAAGCTTTCTTT. It codes for CASSPLIGAQTLNTEAFF.

To note about this clone: Its ends do not fully match the called genes, so a read error is possible. The chain recombines TRBV2 with TRBJ1-5; no clear D gene. CDR3 length: 14 amino acids. Germline assignment: CDR1 SNHLY and CDR2 FYNNEI. The chain's CDR3 is CANSDTVSNQPQHF. DNA for the CDR3: TGTGCCAACAGTGACACAGTTAGCAATCAGCCCCAGCATTTT.

The V and J genes are TRBV5-1 and TRBJ2-5; D may be TRBD2 (6 bases). V lost 4 bases, J lost 3 bases, and 16 bases lay in between. Looked up from germline, CDR1 is SGHRS and CDR2 is YFSETQ. The CDR3 loop spans 15 amino acids. CDR3 region: CASSDRDRREETQYF. In nucleotides, the CDR3 is TGCGCCAGCAGCGATCGGGATCGGAGGGAAGAGACCCAGTACTTC.

The rearrangement links TRBV30 to TRBJ1-2; D perhaps matches TRBD1 (5 bases). Germline CDR1 is GTSNPN and CDR2 is SVGIG (reference sequence). The CDR3 sequence is 16 residues long. Trimming took off 0 bases at V and 2 bases at J, with 16 bases between the two ends. CDR3 sequence: CAWSVQLGGSNYGYTF. The CDR3 DNA is TGTGCCTGGAGTGTACAATTGGGGGGATCCAACTATGGCTACACCTTC. Using reference TRBV30 and TRBJ1-2 for the parts outside the CDR3, the full variable domain is SQTIHQWPATLVQPVGSPLSLECTVEGTSNPNLYWYRQAAGRGLQLLFYSVGIGQISSEVPQNLSASRPQDRQFILSSKKLLLSDSGFYLCAWSVQLGGSNYGYTFGSGTRLTVV.

CDR3: CASSSRDREDTEAFF. For the CDR3, the DNA is TGCGCCAGCAGCTCCCGGGACAGGGAGGACACTGAAGCTTTCTTT. The chain uses TRBV5-1 and TRBJ1-1; 9 bases fit TRBD1. This CDR3 has 15 amino acids. Germline loops: CDR1 SGHRS, CDR2 YFSETQ. The V and J ends lost 3 bases and 3 bases, in that order; junction bases with no gene match: 6.

V gene TRBV25-1 combines with J gene TRBJ2-7; 9 bases line up with TRBD2. V lost 7 bases, J lost 4 bases, and 8 bases stayed unmatched. Per germline, CDR1 MGHDK and CDR2 SYGVNS. This CDR3 is 14 amino acids long. The CDR3 loop is CASTPSGEGYEQYF. The CDR3 coding sequence is TGTGCCAGCACTCCTAGCGGGGAAGGGTACGAGCAGTACTTC.

The V and J genes are TRBV12-5 and TRBJ1-1; the D gene is possibly TRBD1 (6 bases). The germline gives CDR1 LGHNT, CDR2 FRNRAP. CDR3 length equals 15 residues. V gave up 3 bases and J gave up 4 bases, with 15 bases separating them. This CDR3 reads CASGFGGARGTEAFF. CDR3 nucleotide sequence: TGTGCTAGTGGTTTTGGGGGGGCGCGGGGCACTGAAGCTTTCTTT.

This sequence joins TRBV10-3 and TRBJ2-5; 7 bases fit TRBD1. Germline-derived CDR1 and CDR2 are ENHRY and SYGVKD. The CDR3 extends over 14 amino acids. With V trimmed by 6 bases and J by 5 bases, 9 bases remained unmatched. The DNA of the CDR3 is TGTGCCATCAGGACAGGGACCTCCGTGGAGACCCAGTACTTC. Amino acids: CAIRTGTSVETQYF.

CDR3 nucleotide sequence: TGTGCCAGCAGTACGGGACAGGGCGCCTACGAGCAGTACTTC. Protein sequence: CASSTGQGAYEQYF. The V gene is TRBV7-2, the J gene TRBJ2-7, with 9 bases that match TRBD1. Germline V gene data show CDR1 as SGHTA and CDR2 as FQGNSA. The CDR3 spans 14 residues. V was pared by 6 bases and J by 2 bases, with 5 bases of the junction left unmatched.

This rearrangement joins TRBV27 to TRBJ1-1; 9 bases match TRBD1. CDR3 length: 14 residues. The V segment lost 6 bases and the J segment 4 bases; nucleotides outside the gene matches: 6. Germline values: CDR1 MNHEY, CDR2 SMNVEV (reference sequence). The CDR3 spells CASSPDRGTTEAFF. CDR3 in DNA: TGTGCCAGCAGCCCAGACAGGGGGACCACTGAAGCTTTCTTT.

V and J are TRBV11-3 and TRBJ2-5, with 11 nucleotides matching TRBD2. The V gene's germline CDR1 is SGHNT and CDR2 YENEEA. V lost 5 bases to trimming and J lost 5 bases; unmatched junction nucleotides: 10. This CDR3 contains 16 residues. CDR3 DNA: TGTGCCAGCAGCGTCCTTAGCGGGGGGGCCGGGGAGACCCAGTACTTC. Its translation: CASSVLSGGAGETQYF.

This sequence joins TRBV5-1 and TRBJ1-1; 7 bases map to TRBD1. Germline-derived CDR1 and CDR2 are SGHRS and YFSETQ. This CDR3 has 16 residues. With V trimmed by 5 bases and J by 2 bases, 12 bases remained unmatched. The CDR3 DNA reads as TGCGCCAGCAGACAGCCACAGGGGCCGTCTAACACTGAAGCTTTCTTT. The encoded protein is CASRQPQGPSNTEAFF.

The chain has TRBV28 and TRBJ2-5; a possible D gene is TRBD2 (5 bases). CDR3 length: 15 residues. Germline V gene lookup returns CDR1 MDHEN and CDR2 SYDVKM. V gave up 6 bases and J gave up 1 base, with 15 bases separating them. The CDR3 DNA reads as TGTGCCAGCAGAAACTTGCGACTAATCCAAGAGACCCAGTACTTC. It encodes CASRNLRLIQETQYF. The whole variable domain, remainder taken from reference TRBV28 and TRBJ2-5, is DVKVTQSSRYLVKRTGEKVFLECVQDMDHENMFWYRQDPGLGLRLIYFSYDVKMKEKGDIPEGYSVSREKKERFSLILESASTNQTSMYLCASRNLRLIQETQYFGPGTRLLVL.

J is TRBJ2-3 and V is TRBV27, with 8 bases lining up with TRBD1. With 4 bases clipped from V and 2 bases from J, the junction kept 8 bases outside the gene matches. Germline loops: CDR1 MNHEY, CDR2 SMNVEV (reference sequence). The length of the CDR3 is 16 residues. CDR3: CASSSGQGHFTDTQYF. The DNA for the CDR3 is TGTGCCAGCAGTTCCGGACAGGGCCATTTCACAGATACGCAGTATTTT.

The chain links TRBV6-5 to TRBJ1-2; D ambiguous. Per the germline V gene, CDR1 is MNHEY and CDR2 is SVGAGI. V was pared by 8 bases and J by 4 bases, with 17 bases between. This CDR3 has 14 amino acids. The CDR3 bases are TGTGCCAGCCTCCCAATGAGGATAGGCTATGGCTACACCTTC. Protein: CASLPMRIGYGYTF.

The chain recombines TRBV11-3 with TRBJ1-1; D gene ambiguous. The CDR3 covers 16 residues. Germline V CDR1 and CDR2: SGHNT, YENEEA. V lost 1 base, J lost 1 base, and 13 bases lay in between. The CDR3 DNA follows: TGTGCCAGCAGCTTAGCGTATGGCACACCGAACACTGAAGCTTTCTTT. It specifies CASSLAYGTPNTEAFF. The full variable domain, completed using reference TRBV11-3 and TRBJ1-1, is EAGVVQSPRYKIIEKKQPVAFWCNPISGHNTLYWYLQNLGQGPELLIRYENEEAVDDSQLPKDRFSAERLKGVDSTLKIQPAELGDSAVYLCASSLAYGTPNTEAFFGQGTRLTVV.

The V and J genes are TRBV25-1 and TRBJ2-1, with no clear D. Trimming removed 4 bases from V and 0 bases from J, with 13 bases in between. Germline assignment: CDR1 MGHDK and CDR2 SYGVNS. This CDR3 comprises 16 residues. Here the CDR3 reads CASSGQDWSSYNEQFF. The DNA for the CDR3 is TGTGCCAGCAGTGGCCAAGACTGGAGCTCCTACAATGAGCAGTTCTTC.

J is TRBJ2-2 and V is TRBV29-1, with a tentative D call TRBD1 (6 bases). Between the trimmed V and J ends, which lost 0 bases and 2 bases, there was a span of 7 bases. Germline CDR1 SQVTM, CDR2 ANQGSEA. There are 14 residues in the CDR3. CDR3 sequence reads: CSVEEGQNTGELFF. CDR3 nucleotides: TGCAGCGTTGAAGAGGGACAAAACACCGGGGAGCTGTTTTTT.

The rearrangement uses TRBV19 and TRBJ1-2, with D possibly TRBD1 on 5 matching bases. This CDR3 has 17 residues. V was clipped by 3 bases and J by 0 bases, with 17 bases between them. Per germline, CDR1 LNHDA and CDR2 SQIVND (reference sequence). CDR3 DNA sequence: TGTGCCAGTAGTATCCCGGGATCCTCGGGGGCTAACTATGGCTACACCTTC. It is translated as CASSIPGSSGANYGYTF.

The chain joins TRBV7-2 to TRBJ2-6; 13 bases are shared with TRBD2. There are 17 residues in the CDR3. Germline V gene sequence: CDR1 SGHTA, CDR2 FQGNSA. Losses at the gene ends were 4 bases for V and 1 base for J; bases not matched to a gene: 1. In DNA, the CDR3 is TGTGCCAGCAGCTGGGGACTAGCGGGATCTGGGGCCAACGTCCTGACTTTC. This encodes CASSWGLAGSGANVLTF.

The CDR3 sequence: CAWNEIGSPNEKLFF. The CDR3 DNA reads as TGTGCCTGGAACGAGATAGGGAGTCCAAATGAAAAACTGTTTTTT. The chain employs TRBV30 and TRBJ1-4; D is uncertain. The germline CDR1 and CDR2 sequences are GTSNPN and SVGIG (reference sequence). The V gene lost 4 bases and the J gene lost 5 bases, with 17 bases spanning the gap. The length of the CDR3 is 15 residues.

The chain links TRBV5-1 to TRBJ2-1, with a tentative D call TRBD1 (6 bases). The CDR3 is 15 amino acids. With 0 bases removed from V and 2 bases from J, the gap between germline ends came to 9 bases. Germline V gene data show CDR1 as SGHRS and CDR2 as YFSETQ. The CDR3 is CASSLGQVAYNEQFF. The CDR3 nucleotides read TGCGCCAGCAGCTTGGGACAGGTAGCCTACAATGAGCAGTTCTTC.

The CDR3 spells CASSYVQGYEQYF. CDR3 nucleotide sequence: TGTGCCAGCAGTTATGTCCAGGGCTACGAGCAGTACTTC. The chain has TRBV6-5 and TRBJ2-7; tentatively, D is TRBD1 (5 bases). V gave up 3 bases and J gave up 3 bases, with 9 bases separating them. The CDR3 loop spans 13 amino acids. The V gene's germline CDR1 is MNHEY and CDR2 SVGAGI.

The J gene is TRBJ2-1, the V gene TRBV6-1, with D possibly matching TRBD2 (7 bases). The germline V and J ends were trimmed by 5 bases and 6 bases, with 17 bases remaining between them. This CDR3 comprises 15 residues. Germline lookup yields CDR1 MNHNS and CDR2 SASEGT. The CDR3 sequence: CASSNGGRGSNEQFF. CDR3 DNA: TGTGCCAGCAGTAACGGGGGGAGGGGGTCCAATGAGCAGTTCTTC.

V and J are TRBV10-3 and TRBJ1-1; perhaps TRBD1 as D (6 bases). V gave up 3 bases and J gave up 0 bases, with 11 bases separating them. From germline, CDR1 is ENHRY and CDR2 SYGVKD. The CDR3 runs 15 residues. CDR3 nucleotides: TGTGCCATCAGTGAACAAACAGGGTTGAACACTGAAGCTTTCTTT. Encoded protein: CAISEQTGLNTEAFF.

The gene calls are TRBV27 and TRBJ1-6; TRBD1 agrees at 9 bases. Germline V gives CDR1 MNHEY, CDR2 SMNVEV (reference sequence). This CDR3 spans 15 amino acids. The V and J ends lost 3 bases and 6 bases, in that order; junction bases with no gene match: 3. In nucleotides, the CDR3 is TGTGCCAGCAGTTTTGAGGACAGGGGTAATTCACCCCTCCACTTT. Translating it yields CASSFEDRGNSPLHF.

This chain links TRBV30 with TRBJ2-7; possible D gene TRBD1, 5 bases. CDR1 and CDR2 from the germline V gene are GTSNPN and SVGIG (reference sequence). V was clipped by 4 bases and J by 2 bases, with 15 bases between them. CDR3 length: 14 amino acids. The CDR3 DNA follows: TGTGCCTGGAATCAACAGGCCCCCGCCTACGAGCAGTACTTC. Protein sequence: CAWNQQAPAYEQYF.

The chain uses TRBV10-2 and TRBJ1-6; D is possibly TRBD1 (6 bases). This CDR3 region has 13 residues. Trimming removed 11 bases from V and 10 bases from J, with 18 bases in between. Germline V gene data show CDR1 as WSHSY and CDR2 as SAAADI. The CDR3 DNA reads TGCGCCTCTATGGACAGTACAAGGTCACCCCTCCACTTT. The encoded protein is CASMDSTRSPLHF.

The genes are TRBV4-1 and TRBJ1-1; 7 nucleotides line up with TRBD1. The CDR3 contains 15 residues. V trimming: 3 bases; J trimming: 0 bases; junction bases outside the gene matches: 4. Germline loops: CDR1 MGHRA, CDR2 YSYEKL. CDR3 bases: TGCGCCAGCAGCCACACAGGGGCTCTGAACACTGAAGCTTTCTTT. Protein product: CASSHTGALNTEAFF.